Following are 12 T cell receptor beta chains from one sample sequenced in a study of cytomegalovirus exposure and HLA in healthy donors. The PCR used 60 Vbeta and 13 Jbeta primers. TCRdb keeps only in-frame clones here, not all; method: immunoSEQ multiplex PCR. The table records 150,000 to 200,000 clones, 80% to 85% of them present only once. The specimen sequenced was PBMCs. These receptors were obtained from a woman between 35 and 50 years old in good health and CMV-seronegative.

The chain employs TRBV9 and TRBJ2-3, with TRBD2 matching 15 bases. The germline CDR1 and CDR2 sequences are SGDLS and YYNGEE. Germline trimming cut 4 bases from V and 0 bases from J; bases unmatched to any gene: 6. This CDR3 is built from 18 residues. In DNA, the CDR3 is TGTGCCAGCAGCCCGGGACTAGCGGGAGGAACTAGCACAGATACGCAGTATTTT. Encoded protein: CASSPGLAGGTSTDTQYF.

This clone was detected only a few times. The rearrangement links TRBV11-3 to TRBJ2-5; TRBD1 agrees at 9 bases. Germline V gene lookup returns CDR1 SGHNT and CDR2 YENEEA. The V segment lost 5 bases and the J segment 3 bases; nucleotides outside the gene matches: 10. This CDR3 has 16 amino acids. The DNA of the CDR3 is TGTGCCAGCAGCCCGGGACAGGGCATTTGGGAAGAGACCCAGTACTTC. Translated: CASSPGQGIWEETQYF.

The chain joins TRBV10-3 to TRBJ1-1, with D perhaps matching TRBD1 (5 bases). The CDR3 covers 13 residues. Per germline, CDR1 ENHRY and CDR2 SYGVKD. The ends were cut back, 6 bases at V and 5 bases at J, with 13 bases in the middle. The CDR3 sequence is CAIRDLGGTEAFF. In nucleotides, the CDR3 is TGTGCCATCAGGGACCTGGGGGGGACTGAAGCTTTCTTT.

The rearrangement joins TRBV19 to TRBJ2-7; perhaps TRBD2 as D (6 bases). The CDR3 has 14 amino acids. V lost 6 bases and J 0 bases, leaving 12 bases between the germline ends. The germline gives CDR1 LNHDA, CDR2 SQIVND (reference sequence). DNA for the CDR3: TGTGCCAGTAGGCGGGACCGCTCCTCCTACGAGCAGTACTTC. It encodes CASRRDRSSYEQYF.

The chain carries TRBV5-6 and TRBJ2-5; no firm D call. Germline CDR1 reads SGHDT; CDR2 reads YYEEEE. V lost 2 bases, J lost 4 bases, and 6 bases lay in between. The CDR3 sequence is 12 residues long. The CDR3 spells CASSFYRETQYF. CDR3 bases: TGTGCCAGCAGCTTCTACAGAGAGACCCAGTACTTC. The entire variable domain, with the rest obtained from reference TRBV5-6 and TRBJ2-5, is as follows: DAGVTQSPTHLIKTRGQQVTLRCSPKSGHDTVSWYQQALGQGPQFIFQYYEEEERQRGNFPDRFSGHQFPNYSSELNVNALLLGDSALYLCASSFYRETQYFGPGTRLLVL.

The rearrangement joins TRBV30 to TRBJ1-1, with D unresolved. The CDR3 totals 13 residues. Germline V CDR1 and CDR2: GTSNPN, SVGIG (reference sequence). V dropped 1 base and J dropped 8 bases, with 14 bases sitting between them. The CDR3 region is CAWSGERVREAFF. In DNA, the CDR3 is TGTGCCTGGAGTGGTGAGAGGGTTAGGGAAGCTTTCTTT.

J is TRBJ2-1 and V is TRBV19; TRBD1 matches 8 bases. The junction had 9 bases not matched to a gene; V was cut back by 5 bases and J by 6 bases. This CDR3 has 15 amino acids. CDR1 and CDR2 from the germline V gene are LNHDA and SQIVND (reference sequence). The CDR3 loop reads CASSGRRQGTNEQFF. The CDR3 DNA reads TGTGCCAGTAGTGGCCGCAGACAGGGGACCAATGAGCAGTTCTTC.

The V gene is TRBV7-3, the J gene TRBJ2-5; perhaps TRBD2 as D (6 bases). The CDR3 has 14 residues. Germline CDR1 and CDR2: SGHTA and FQGTGA. Trimming removed 0 bases at V and 4 bases at J, with 9 bases between. The chain's CDR3 is CASSLTGLGETQYF. The CDR3 DNA is TGTGCCAGCAGCTTAACGGGACTGGGAGAGACCCAGTACTTC.

This clone was counted between two and nine times. The chain joins TRBV7-2 to TRBJ2-3, with D possibly being TRBD2 (6 bases). CDR1 is SGHTA and CDR2 is FQGNSA in the germline V gene. CDR3 size: 15 residues. Trimming took 1 base from V and 7 from J, leaving 15 bases between them. CDR3 sequence (DNA): TGTGCCAGCAGCTTAGGGGCTACTCGGGGGAATACGCAGTATTTT. This translates into CASSLGATRGNTQYF.

This clone appeared a single time. The chain combines TRBV6-6 with TRBJ1-5; TRBD1 aligns across 8 bases. Unmatched junction bases numbered 4, after V lost 6 bases and J lost 3 bases. CDR3 length equals 14 residues. Germline-derived CDR1 and CDR2 are MNHNY and SVGAGI (reference sequence). The chain's CDR3 is CASSPGGPNQPQHF. The CDR3 region has the DNA TGTGCCAGCAGCCCAGGGGGCCCCAATCAGCCCCAGCATTTT.

V gene TRBV6-6 combines with J gene TRBJ2-6; 7 positions match TRBD1. The J segment lost 4 bases and the V segment lost 4 bases, leaving 7 bases of the junction unmatched. Germline CDR1 MNHNY, CDR2 SVGAGI (reference sequence). The CDR3 sequence is 16 residues long. CDR3 nucleotide sequence: TGTGCCAGCAGTTCGAAAGGGGGCTCCGGGGCCAACGTCCTGACTTTC. Protein: CASSSKGGSGANVLTF.

The chain carries TRBV7-2 and TRBJ2-5; the match to TRBD2 covers 13 bases. Germline V gene lookup returns CDR1 SGHTA and CDR2 FQGNSA. V was clipped by 0 bases and J by 2 bases; unmatched bases: 15. The CDR3 runs to 21 residues. In DNA form, the CDR3 reads TGTGCCAGCAGCTTAGCCCGGACTAGCGGGAGAGGAGGTCAGGGGCAAGAGACCCAGTACTTC. Its translation is CASSLARTSGRGGQGQETQYF.